These 32 T cell receptor beta chains share one sample of origin, sequenced in a study of shared clonotypes between healthy human individuals. The assay was immunoSEQ multiplex PCR, and TCRdb's table has in-frame clones only and misses some. The sample lists roughly 2.1 million clones; about 93% were seen once. In the naive CD8 group, cells lacked CD45RO and were positively selected for CCR7, so terminally differentiated effector memory CD45RA+ cells were left out. The specimen was naive CD8+ T cells from PBMCs. These receptors all come from a man younger than 30 in good health. Some clones in this sample may be carry-over from other donors' samples.

The chain joins TRBV19 to TRBJ2-1; D assignment may be TRBD1 or TRBD2 (5 bases each). There are 14 residues in the CDR3. Trimming left V 3 bases short and J 4 bases short, with 10 bases between. Looked up from germline, CDR1 is LNHDA and CDR2 is SQIVND (reference sequence). CDR3 loop: CASSIGTDYNEQFF. The CDR3 nucleotides are TGTGCCAGTAGTATCGGGACGGATTACAATGAGCAGTTCTTC. The full variable domain, rest sourced from reference TRBV19 and TRBJ2-1, is DGGITQSPKYLFRKEGQNVTLSCEQNLNHDAMYWYRQDPGQGLRLIYYSQIVNDFQKGDIAEGYSVSREKKESFPLTVTSAQKNPTAFYLCASSIGTDYNEQFFGPGTRLTVL.

The chain has TRBV11-3 and TRBJ2-6; possibly TRBD1 or TRBD2 for D (5 bases each). V lost 6 bases and J lost 6, with 18 bases in between. CDR3 length: 16 residues. The germline V gene encodes CDR1 SGHNT and CDR2 YENEEA. This CDR3 is CASSSNRGLAANVLTF. In DNA, the CDR3 is TGTGCCAGCAGTTCCAATCGGGGCCTGGCGGCCAACGTCCTGACTTTC.

About this clone: Additional DNA sequences in this sample encode the identical CDR3. The chain carries TRBV28 and TRBJ2-7; no clear D. Looked up from germline, CDR1 is MDHEN and CDR2 is SYDVKM. The V gene lost 5 bases and the J gene lost 3 bases, with 5 bases spanning the gap. The length of the CDR3 is 11 residues. The CDR3 bases are TGTGCCAGCAGTGGGTACTACGAGCAGTACTTC. The encoded protein is CASSGYYEQYF.

The V call is TRBV13, the J call TRBJ1-2, with a weak D call TRBD1 (6 bases). The CDR3 is made up of 13 amino acids. V shed 1 base and J shed 6 bases, with 9 bases lying between them. Per germline, CDR1 PRHDT and CDR2 FYEKMQ (reference sequence). CDR3 region: CASSLAGADGYTF. The CDR3 DNA is TGTGCCAGCAGCTTAGCAGGGGCGGATGGCTACACCTTC.

The chain carries TRBV25-1 and TRBJ2-7; D remains unclear. CDR1 and CDR2 (germline): MGHDK, SYGVNS. Between the trimmed V and J ends, which lost 0 bases and 6 bases, there was a span of 9 bases. The CDR3 totals 13 residues. The DNA of the CDR3 is TGTGCCAGCAGTGAATATCTCTACGGCGAGCAGTACTTC. This codes for CASSEYLYGEQYF.

The V gene is TRBV7-2, the J gene TRBJ1-4; D is undetermined. Germline CDR1 and CDR2: SGHTA and FQGNSA. The ends were cut back, 6 bases at V and 0 bases at J, with 8 bases in the middle. The CDR3 extends over 14 amino acids. For the CDR3, the DNA is TGTGCCAGCAGACAGACCGCAACTAATGAAAAACTGTTTTTT. It translates to CASRQTATNEKLFF.

This clone was seen a few times. The chain couples TRBV5-1 to TRBJ1-1; D gene uncertain. Germline CDR1 and CDR2: SGHRS and YFSETQ. V was cut by 1 base and J by 7 bases, with 11 bases left in between. This CDR3 spans 13 amino acids. The CDR3 here is CASSLTAGDEAFF. In DNA form, the CDR3 reads TGCGCCAGCAGCTTGACGGCAGGCGATGAAGCTTTCTTT.

This clone was picked up a small number of times. The identical CDR3 is also encoded by other nucleotide sequences in the sample. The V call is TRBV28, the J call TRBJ1-1, with a possible D match to TRBD1 (6 bases). The CDR3 totals 12 residues. The V gene lost 3 bases and the J gene lost 4 bases, with 6 bases spanning the gap. From germline, CDR1 is MDHEN and CDR2 SYDVKM. CDR3 DNA sequence: TGTGCCAGCAGTTTCAGGGGCACTGAAGCTTTCTTT. Its translation: CASSFRGTEAFF.

This sequence joins TRBV29-1 and TRBJ2-3; D may be TRBD2 (6 bases). V was cut by 3 bases and J by 0 bases, with 10 bases left in between. CDR1 is SQVTM and CDR2 is ANQGSEA in the germline V gene. The length of the CDR3 is 14 residues. The CDR3 bases are TGCAGCGTTGATTTAGCGGAAAGCACAGATACGCAGTATTTT. It codes for CSVDLAESTDTQYF.

The V call is TRBV27, the J call TRBJ2-2, with 7 positions matching TRBD1. The V and J ends lost 1 base and 3 bases, in that order; junction bases with no gene match: 2. Germline CDR1 is MNHEY and CDR2 is SMNVEV (reference sequence). The CDR3 runs 15 residues. CDR3 sequence (DNA): TGTGCCAGCAGTTTATTCGGGACAGACACCGGGGAGCTGTTTTTT. Encoded protein: CASSLFGTDTGELFF.

Points on this clone: Other DNA variants within this sample encode the same CDR3. The genes are TRBV6-1 and TRBJ2-7, with 10 bases fitting TRBD1. V lost 8 bases, J lost 3 bases, and 1 base stayed unmatched. CDR1 and CDR2 from the germline V gene are MNHNS and SASEGT. The CDR3 contains 12 residues. The CDR3 sequence is CASWDRGYEQYF. In DNA form, the CDR3 reads TGTGCCAGCTGGGACAGGGGCTACGAGCAGTACTTC.

The gene calls are TRBV11-2 and TRBJ2-3; the match to TRBD2 covers 7 bases. From germline, CDR1 is SGHAT and CDR2 FQNNGV. The CDR3 runs 15 residues. The junction had 10 bases not matched to a gene; V was cut back by 4 bases and J by 6 bases. The CDR3 bases are TGTGCCAGCAGCTGGAAAGGTGGGCGGGGGGATACGCAGTATTTT. Its translation: CASSWKGGRGDTQYF.

The rearrangement links TRBV27 to TRBJ2-1; D remains ambiguous. Trimming removed 5 bases from V and 5 bases from J, with 16 bases in between. This CDR3 contains 15 residues. The germline V gene has CDR1 MNHEY and CDR2 SMNVEV (reference sequence). CDR3 protein: CASSPALESNNEQFF. DNA for the CDR3: TGTGCCAGCAGTCCGGCGCTGGAGAGTAACAATGAGCAGTTCTTC.

V is TRBV5-1 and J is TRBJ2-1; D may be TRBD2 (5 bases). The CDR3 totals 19 residues. Germline V CDR1 and CDR2: SGHRS, YFSETQ. Trimming took 4 bases from V and 3 from J, leaving 26 bases between them. The CDR3 reads CASSPFSVAPYPDYNEQFF. The CDR3 DNA reads as TGCGCCAGCAGCCCGTTCTCGGTAGCGCCCTACCCTGACTACAATGAGCAGTTCTTC.

This chain links TRBV5-4 with TRBJ1-2; 10 bases line up with TRBD1. The V and J ends lost 0 bases and 6 bases, in that order; junction bases with no gene match: 8. There are 16 residues in the CDR3. CDR1 and CDR2 from the germline V gene are SGHNT and YYREEE (reference sequence). CDR3 nucleotides: TGTGCCAGCAGCTTGGCTCCCTCCGGGACAGGGGATGGCTACACCTTC. Translated: CASSLAPSGTGDGYTF.

This clone occurred once. V and J are TRBV7-9 and TRBJ2-2; weak D call: TRBD1 (6 bases). CDR1 and CDR2 (germline): SEHNR, FQNEAQ (reference sequence). The V end lost 10 bases, the J end lost 2 bases, and 14 bases lay between the germline ends. The CDR3 loop spans 14 amino acids. DNA of the CDR3: TGTGCCAACTCCCCAGGGGCTAACACCGGGGAGCTGTTTTTT. Protein product: CANSPGANTGELFF.

This chain uses TRBV27 with TRBJ2-5, with D hard to call. With 4 bases removed from V and 5 bases from J, the gap between germline ends came to 14 bases. Germline assignment: CDR1 MNHEY and CDR2 SMNVEV (reference sequence). The CDR3 consists of 14 residues. CDR3 in amino acids: CASSWVSSAETQYF. CDR3 nucleotides: TGTGCCAGCAGTTGGGTCAGTTCGGCGGAGACCCAGTACTTC.

This chain links TRBV2 with TRBJ2-1; D is unclear. The CDR3 has 12 residues. Germline V gives CDR1 SNHLY, CDR2 FYNNEI. Trimming took 4 bases from V and 9 from J, leaving 10 bases between them. CDR3 nucleotide sequence: TGTGCCAGCAGTGGGTTACGGGTTGAGCAGTTCTTC. Protein sequence: CASSGLRVEQFF. Using reference TRBV2 and TRBJ2-1 for the parts outside the CDR3, the full variable domain is EPEVTQTPSHQVTQMGQEVILRCVPISNHLYFYWYRQILGQKVEFLVSFYNNEISEKSEIFDDQFSVERPDGSNFTLKIRSTKLEDSAMYFCASSGLRVEQFFGPGTRLTVL.

The gene calls are TRBV10-3 and TRBJ1-1, with 11 bases aligning to TRBD1. The CDR3 has 16 amino acids. The germline CDR1 and CDR2 sequences are ENHRY and SYGVKD. V was clipped by 6 bases and J by 1 base; unmatched bases: 7. The CDR3 DNA is TGTGCCATCAGGCCGGACAGGGGGCCAGCGAACACTGAAGCTTTCTTT. Translating gives CAIRPDRGPANTEAFF.

CDR3 loop: CASSLASGETQYF. Written as DNA, the CDR3 is TGTGCCAGCAGCTTGGCTAGTGGGGAGACCCAGTACTTC. The J gene is TRBJ2-5, the V gene TRBV5-4, with no clear D. V lost 0 bases and J lost 5, with 8 bases in between. The CDR3 is 13 amino acids. Germline CDR1 is SGHNT and CDR2 is YYREEE (reference sequence).

This rearrangement joins TRBV7-9 to TRBJ2-7, with 11 bases that match TRBD2. The CDR3 length is 14 residues. V gave up 5 bases and J gave up 4 bases; unmatched junction bases: 4. Per the germline V gene, CDR1 is SEHNR and CDR2 is FQNEAQ (reference sequence). The CDR3: CASSTTSGAYEQYF. The CDR3, as DNA: TGTGCCAGCAGCACGACTAGCGGGGCTTACGAGCAGTACTTC.

The chain links TRBV7-9 to TRBJ1-1; 11 bases are shared with TRBD1. V was clipped by 5 bases and J by 2 bases; unmatched bases: 7. The germline gives CDR1 SEHNR, CDR2 FQNEAQ (reference sequence). The CDR3 extends over 16 amino acids. CDR3 nucleotide sequence: TGTGCCAGCAGCCTGCGGACAGGGGGCGAAAACACTGAAGCTTTCTTT. It translates to CASSLRTGGENTEAFF.

Comments on this clone: Other DNA sequences within the sample encode an identical CDR3. The V and J genes are TRBV29-1 and TRBJ1-2; D not certain. The germline V and J ends were trimmed by 4 bases and 2 bases, with 8 bases remaining between them. Looked up from germline, CDR1 is SQVTM and CDR2 is ANQGSEA. The CDR3 consists of 12 residues. CDR3 region: CSVADGNYGYTF. In nucleotides, the CDR3 is TGCAGCGTTGCTGACGGCAACTATGGCTACACCTTC.

The chain employs TRBV6-6 and TRBJ2-7; D not certain. The length of the CDR3 is 13 residues. Germline V gene data show CDR1 as MNHNY and CDR2 as SVGAGI (reference sequence). Trimming stripped 2 bases from V and 3 bases from J, with 8 bases between. CDR3 amino acids: CASSYPLSYEQYF. The CDR3 DNA is TGTGCCAGCAGTTACCCTCTGAGCTACGAGCAGTACTTC.

The chain combines TRBV7-9 with TRBJ1-6, with 11 bases fitting TRBD1. CDR1 and CDR2 (germline): SEHNR, FQNEAQ (reference sequence). This CDR3 is 17 amino acids long. V lost 4 bases and J lost 5; bases outside the gene matches: 7. In DNA, the CDR3 is TGTGCCAGCAGCTCAGGGACAGGGGGACCTAATAATTCACCCCTCCACTTT. This sequence encodes CASSSGTGGPNNSPLHF. Full variable domain (remainder filled in from reference TRBV7-9 and TRBJ1-6): DTGVSQNPRHKITKRGQNVTFRCDPISEHNRLYWYRQTLGQGPEFLTYFQNEAQLEKSRLLSDRFSAERPKGSFSTLEIQRTEQGDSAMYLCASSSGTGGPNNSPLHFGNGTRLTVT.

The table lists this clone with a few counts. The V gene is TRBV19, the J gene TRBJ1-2, with D hard to call. Per germline, CDR1 LNHDA and CDR2 SQIVND (reference sequence). Trimming cost V 1 base and J 5 bases, with 14 bases left between them. The CDR3 spans 15 residues. CDR3 coding DNA: TGTGCCAGTAGTATAGTACCACCGGACGTATATGGCTACACCTTC. As protein: CASSIVPPDVYGYTF.

The V and J genes are TRBV15 and TRBJ1-5, with 7 positions matching TRBD1. Trimming cost V 1 base and J 6 bases; bases outside gene matches: 9. CDR1 LNHNV and CDR2 YYDKDF come from the germline V gene (reference sequence). The CDR3 is made up of 16 amino acids. The CDR3 region is CATSRGTGREGQPQHF. In DNA, the CDR3 is TGTGCCACCAGCAGAGGGACAGGCAGAGAGGGTCAGCCCCAGCATTTT.

This clone has just a few counts. The sample contains more than one DNA sequence encoding this CDR3. V usage is TRBV9 and J usage is TRBJ2-2, with TRBD1 identical over 8 bases. The V gene end was trimmed by 0 bases and the J gene end by 5 bases; junction bases not matched to a gene: 3. The CDR3 has 15 amino acids. The germline V gene has CDR1 SGDLS and CDR2 YYNGEE. CDR3 sequence (DNA): TGTGCCAGCAGCGTAGCAGGGGGCGGAACCGGGGAGCTGTTTTTT. Residues: CASSVAGGGTGELFF.

The rearrangement uses TRBV7-9 and TRBJ2-1; 8 nucleotides align to TRBD2. The CDR3 runs 15 residues. The germline gives CDR1 SEHNR, CDR2 FQNEAQ (reference sequence). The V and J ends lost 6 bases and 5 bases, in that order; junction bases with no gene match: 9. The chain's CDR3 is CASRQRAGEDNEQFF. The CDR3 DNA reads TGTGCCAGCAGGCAAAGAGCGGGAGAAGACAATGAGCAGTTCTTC.

The chain uses TRBV6-5 and TRBJ2-7, with 9 bases aligning to TRBD2. CDR1 is MNHEY, CDR2 SVGAGI, per germline. The CDR3 extends over 13 amino acids. V lost 6 bases, J lost 6 bases, and 6 bases stayed unmatched. CDR3 in amino acids: CASRGYSGSEQYF. The DNA for the CDR3 is TGTGCCAGCAGGGGCTATAGCGGGAGCGAGCAGTACTTC.

The chain is built from TRBV28 and TRBJ1-3, with unresolved D. Germline CDR1 MDHEN, CDR2 SYDVKM. The V end lost 3 bases, the J end lost 6 bases, and 12 bases lay between the germline ends. The CDR3 consists of 14 residues. This chain's CDR3 is CASSFPSWENTIYF. Written as DNA, the CDR3 is TGTGCCAGCAGTTTTCCCAGCTGGGAAAACACCATATATTTT.

The rearrangement joins TRBV11-2 to TRBJ1-3; no clear D gene. Trimming removed 4 bases from V and 3 bases from J, with 10 bases in between. Germline loops: CDR1 SGHAT, CDR2 FQNNGV. The CDR3 consists of 14 residues. The CDR3 DNA follows: TGTGCCAGCAGCTCGAACGACGGTGGAAACACCATATATTTT. Translation: CASSSNDGGNTIYF.